The 32 T cell receptor beta chains below come from one sample, sequenced in a study of molecular identifiers for immune sequencing clone quantification. One entry per CDR3 protein results from TCRdb running MiXCR on the PCR reads. Here the sample spans about 63,000 distinct CDR3 sequences, about a fifth being singletons. The sequenced sample was naive CD8+ T cells from blood, with Jurkat cell RNA spiked in. Subset described: FACS-sorted CD8+CD4-CCR7+CD45RA+ naive T cells. Every receptor here comes from a human donor in good health. Some libraries in this study had Jurkat cell RNA spiked in.

Ten or more counts support this clonotype. The J gene is TRBJ2-7, the V gene TRBV27; weak D call: TRBD2 (6 bases). The germline V gene encodes CDR1 MNHEY and CDR2 SMNVEV (reference sequence). Deletions cut 9 bases from V and 7 bases from J, with 19 bases between. The CDR3 has 13 residues. CDR3 amino acids: CASRGLPLGEQYF. CDR3 in DNA: TGTGCCAGTCGGGGACTGCCGTTGGGAGAGCAGTACTTC.

This clonotype occurred many times. The rearrangement joins TRBV4-3 to TRBJ2-5, with a possible D match to TRBD1 (6 bases). The CDR3 runs to 14 residues. Germline values: CDR1 LGHNA, CDR2 YSLEER. Trimming stripped 0 bases from V and 4 bases from J, with 9 bases between. CDR3 in DNA: TGCGCCAGCAGCCAAGATCCAGGGGTAGAGACCCAGTACTTC. Translation gives CASSQDPGVETQYF.

This clonotype was seen at least ten times. For the CDR3, the DNA is TGTGCCAGCAGCGCTCCCCTTCGTCGGACTACGCAGTATTTT. Its translation is CASSAPLRRTTQYF. The chain couples TRBV11-3 to TRBJ2-3; no clear D gene. The V gene's germline CDR1 is SGHNT and CDR2 YENEEA. CDR3 length equals 14 residues. V lost 5 bases, J lost 8 bases, and 17 bases lay in between.

This clonotype has at least ten counts. The chain is built from TRBV29-1 and TRBJ1-1; TRBD1 aligns across 7 bases. Trimming at V came to 7 bases and at J to 0 bases, leaving 8 bases not matched to a gene. Germline V gene data show CDR1 as SQVTM and CDR2 as ANQGSEA. This CDR3 has 14 amino acids. The CDR3 here is CSGAGTVLNTEAFF. CDR3 nucleotides: TGCAGCGGGGCCGGGACAGTATTGAACACTGAAGCTTTCTTT. The variable domain in full, completed from reference TRBV29-1 and TRBJ1-1, reads SAVISQKPSRDICQRGTSLTIQCQVDSQVTMMFWYRQQPGQSLTLIATANQGSEATYESGFVIDKFPISRPNLTFSTLTVSNMSPEDSSIYLCSGAGTVLNTEAFFGQGTRLTVV.

Points on this clonotype: This may arise from a read error, as a much more abundant clone is one base away. The V call is TRBV19, the J call TRBJ2-5; no reliable D call. Germline V CDR1 and CDR2: LNHDA, SQIVND (reference sequence). The CDR3 runs 13 residues. The CDR3 nucleotides read TGTGCCAGTAGTATACCACCGATGGAGACCCGGTACTTC. This codes for CASSIPPMETRYF.

This clonotype was recorded at least ten times. This chain joins TRBV5-4 and TRBJ2-3; 10 nucleotides line up with TRBD2. CDR1 and CDR2 from the germline V gene are SGHNT and YYREEE (reference sequence). The CDR3 runs 15 residues. The V segment lost 0 bases and the J segment 6 bases; nucleotides outside the gene matches: 4. CDR3 protein: CASSLGLAGVDTQYF. CDR3 DNA sequence: TGTGCCAGCAGCTTGGGCCTAGCGGGAGTCGATACGCAGTATTTT.

The chain links TRBV24-1 to TRBJ1-5, with TRBD1 identical over 8 bases. Germline V lookup: CDR1 KGHDR, CDR2 SFDVKD. This CDR3 has 14 residues. The ends lost 6 bases at V and 6 bases at J; junction bases unmatched: 6. This CDR3 reads CATSSQGASQPQHF. The CDR3 coding sequence is TGTGCCACCAGTTCTCAGGGGGCGAGTCAGCCCCAGCATTTT.

This chain connects TRBV19 to TRBJ1-1; TRBD1 matches 10 bases. The CDR3 length is 14 residues. Germline V CDR1 and CDR2: LNHDA, SQIVND (reference sequence). The ends lost 7 bases at V and 6 bases at J; junction bases unmatched: 8. The CDR3 sequence is CASNAGTGVAEAFF. In DNA form, the CDR3 reads TGTGCCAGTAACGCCGGGACAGGGGTGGCTGAAGCTTTCTTT.

Concerning this clonotype: A single base separates this from a much larger clone, so it may be a read error. The chain employs TRBV6-2 or TRBV6-3 and TRBJ1-2, with 7 bases aligning to TRBD1. Germline assignment: CDR1 MNHEY and CDR2 SVGEGT. With 7 bases clipped from V and 6 bases from J, the junction kept 17 bases outside the gene matches. This CDR3 is 16 amino acids long. CDR3 residues: CASTDPRTGHVHGYTF. Written as DNA, the CDR3 is TGTGCCAGCACCGACCCCCGGACAGGCCACGTCCATGGCTACACCTTC.

In this sample, this clonotype turned up many times. The CDR3 here is CASSKGAQNTEAFF. CDR3 nucleotides: TGTGCCAGCAGCAAAGGGGCGCAGAACACTGAAGCTTTCTTT. The rearrangement joins TRBV7-6 to TRBJ1-1, with D perhaps TRBD1 (5 bases). V was pared by 5 bases and J by 1 base, with 11 bases between. CDR1 SGHVS and CDR2 FNYEAQ come from the germline V gene. The CDR3 is 14 amino acids.

This clonotype was counted ten times or more. V is TRBV19 and J is TRBJ2-6; D gene unclear. The CDR3 is made up of 17 amino acids. V lost 4 bases and J lost 0, with 13 bases in between. In germline, CDR1 is LNHDA, CDR2 SQIVND (reference sequence). The CDR3, as DNA: TGTGCCAGTAGTAGGCGCAGGTCCTACTCTGGGGCCAACGTCCTGACTTTC. The encoded protein is CASSRRRSYSGANVLTF.

This clonotype has a count of ten or more. The V gene is TRBV27, the J gene TRBJ2-2; no clear D gene. V was trimmed by 2 bases and J by 6 bases, leaving 7 bases between them. The CDR3 is 13 amino acids. Germline CDR1 and CDR2: MNHEY and SMNVEV (reference sequence). The CDR3 bases are TGTGCCAGCAGTTTAGCTGCGCCCGGGGAGCTGTTTTTT. Translated, it gives CASSLAAPGELFF.

This clonotype has a count of ten or more. CDR3 region: CASSINPRQGATDTQYF. The CDR3 DNA sequence: TGTGCCAGTAGTATAAACCCGCGACAGGGGGCGACAGATACGCAGTATTTT. The chain is built from TRBV19 and TRBJ2-3; 10 nucleotides line up with TRBD1. Germline V CDR1 and CDR2: LNHDA, SQIVND (reference sequence). The CDR3 runs to 17 residues. The V segment lost 2 bases and the J segment 3 bases; nucleotides outside the gene matches: 8.

Points on this clonotype: A clone one base away is much larger, so this may be a read error. The chain is built from TRBV7-3 and TRBJ2-1, with no clear D. Germline CDR1 SGHTA, CDR2 FQGTGA. This CDR3 contains 15 residues. V lost 2 bases to trimming and J lost 2 bases, with 10 bases between them. The CDR3 DNA follows: TGTGCCAGCAGCTTATCCACTACTCCCTACAATGAGCAGTTCTTC. Its protein is CASSLSTTPYNEQFF.

This clonotype was detected ten times or more. This chain links TRBV27 with TRBJ2-5; 9 nucleotides line up with TRBD1. CDR1 is MNHEY, CDR2 SMNVEV, per germline (reference sequence). This CDR3 region has 15 residues. With 5 bases clipped from V and 4 bases from J, the junction kept 8 bases outside the gene matches. CDR3 coding DNA: TGTGCCAGCAGTCCGGGACAGGGTGTGATAGAGACCCAGTACTTC. As protein: CASSPGQGVIETQYF.

This clonotype was seen at least ten times. The V gene is TRBV11-3, the J gene TRBJ2-7; either TRBD1 or TRBD2 may supply D (5 bases each). V lost 5 bases to trimming and J lost 3 bases, with 17 bases between them. The germline gives CDR1 SGHNT, CDR2 YENEEA. This CDR3 spans 15 amino acids. CDR3 in amino acids: CASSQTSRGDYEQYF. Written as DNA, the CDR3 is TGTGCCAGCAGCCAAACAAGCAGAGGGGACTACGAGCAGTACTTC.

For this clonotype: A much more abundant neighbour one base away suggests this may be a read error. V usage is TRBV29-1 and J usage is TRBJ2-7; D unclear. In germline, CDR1 is SQVTM, CDR2 ANQGSEA. The CDR3 consists of 10 residues. CDR3 coding DNA: TGCGGCGTTGTGTGGGACGAGCAGTACTTC. Translation gives CGVVWDEQYF.

Many counts were recorded for this clonotype. The CDR3 DNA reads as TGTGCCAGCAGCGGCGTTCCGGCGGCGGAGGGGGAAGAGACCCAGTACTTC. Protein product: CASSGVPAAEGEETQYF. The chain recombines TRBV12-3 or TRBV12-4 with TRBJ2-5, with D perhaps being TRBD1 or TRBD2 (6 bases each). CDR3 length equals 17 residues. V was pared by 6 bases and J by 3 bases, with 23 bases between.

This clonotype was seen only a few times. The chain joins TRBV5-5 to TRBJ1-1; D gene unclear. The V gene's germline CDR1 is SGHKS and CDR2 YYEKEE (reference sequence). The CDR3 extends over 14 amino acids. V dropped 4 bases and J dropped 3 bases, with 13 bases sitting between them. In DNA form, the CDR3 reads TGTGCCAGCAGCGTGGAGAGGAGGCACACTGAAGCTTTCTTT. Its protein is CASSVERRHTEAFF.

This clonotype was seen many times. V usage is TRBV7-9 and J usage is TRBJ1-3, with a weak D call TRBD1 (6 bases). The CDR3 loop spans 14 amino acids. The V gene's germline CDR1 is SEHNR and CDR2 FQNEAQ (reference sequence). The V end lost 7 bases, the J end lost 2 bases, and 12 bases lay between the germline ends. CDR3 amino acids: CASNKDRTGNTIYF. CDR3 nucleotides: TGTGCCAGCAACAAGGACAGAACTGGAAACACCATATATTTT.

As concerns this clonotype: A read error may produce the germline difference seen at one junction end. The chain recombines TRBV24-1 with TRBJ1-5; D is unclear. CDR3 size: 14 residues. CDR1 KGHDR and CDR2 SFDVKD come from the germline V gene. The CDR3 bases are TGTGCCACCGGTGAATTAGGGAGCAATCAGCCCCAGCATTTT. Amino acids: CATGELGSNQPQHF.

This clonotype has just a few counts. The chain has TRBV18 and TRBJ2-1; 10 nucleotides match TRBD2. Trimming at V came to 0 bases and at J to 9 bases, leaving 8 bases not matched to a gene. CDR1 and CDR2 (germline): KGHSH, LQKENI. The CDR3 consists of 16 residues. Written as DNA, the CDR3 is TGTGCCAGCTCACCACCTGCTAGCGGGAGAGTCGGTGAGCAGTTCTTC. Protein product: CASSPPASGRVGEQFF.

This chain uses TRBV7-6 with TRBJ2-5; D unresolved. Germline values: CDR1 SGHVS, CDR2 FNYEAQ. V lost 4 bases and J 1 base, leaving 10 bases between the germline ends. The CDR3 consists of 14 residues. The CDR3 bases are TGTGCCAGCAGCTCTAATCTCCTCCAAGAGACCCAGTACTTC. Translation gives CASSSNLLQETQYF.

This clonotype showed up many times. The chain carries TRBV7-9 and TRBJ2-3; 8 nucleotides line up with TRBD2. There are 16 residues in the CDR3. CDR1 SEHNR and CDR2 FQNEAQ come from the germline V gene (reference sequence). V shed 4 bases and J 5 bases; nucleotides not matched to a gene: 11. DNA of the CDR3: TGTGCCAGCAGCTCTGTCCTCAGCGGGAGTCGAGATACGCAGTATTTT. Encoded protein: CASSSVLSGSRDTQYF.

In its sample, this clonotype was seen many times. The gene calls are TRBV11-2 and TRBJ2-1; 10 nucleotides line up with TRBD2. The J segment lost 4 bases and the V segment lost 5 bases, leaving 8 bases of the junction unmatched. The CDR3 consists of 16 residues. Germline loops: CDR1 SGHAT, CDR2 FQNNGV. CDR3 sequence: CASSPHGLADYNEQFF. In DNA form, the CDR3 reads TGTGCCAGCAGCCCCCACGGACTAGCGGATTACAATGAGCAGTTCTTC.

The chain links TRBV12-3 or TRBV12-4 to TRBJ1-2, with 12 bases lining up with TRBD1. This CDR3 has 14 residues. The CDR3 sequence: CAIPGGQGASGYTF. The DNA of the CDR3 is TGTGCGATTCCCGGGGGACAGGGGGCTTCTGGCTACACCTTC.

This clonotype was seen repeatedly, ten times or more. Likely a read error: the CDR3 ends without its conserved phenylalanine or tryptophan. It is unclear where the CDR3 begins or ends on the DNA, so no DNA is shown, and the CDR3 is as TCRdb lists it. The chain uses TRBV19 and TRBJ2-1; TRBD2, the D gene given by the table, was not confirmed from the DNA. Inclusive of both ends, the CDR3 amounts to 8 amino acids. Germline V CDR1 and CDR2: LNHDA, SQIVND (reference sequence). This CDR3 reads CASSISSG.

In its sample, this clonotype was seen many times. The chain uses TRBV10-3 and TRBJ2-6; D is tentatively TRBD1 or TRBD2 (5 bases each). Between the trimmed V and J ends, which lost 5 bases and 0 bases, there was a span of 11 bases. CDR3 length: 16 residues. The germline CDR1 and CDR2 sequences are ENHRY and SYGVKD. The CDR3 loop is CAISPGPYSGANVLTF. The CDR3 DNA reads TGTGCCATCAGTCCGGGACCCTACTCTGGGGCCAACGTCCTGACTTTC.

This clonotype was seen ten or more times. The chain couples TRBV6-1 to TRBJ1-1; the D gene is possibly TRBD1 (6 bases). In germline, CDR1 is MNHNS, CDR2 SASEGT. The CDR3 is made up of 14 amino acids. Trimming shortened V by 6 bases and J by 0 bases, and 11 bases separated the two germline ends. The CDR3 reads CASRVTGLNTEAFF. For the CDR3, the DNA is TGTGCCAGCAGGGTGACAGGTTTGAACACTGAAGCTTTCTTT.

The chain is built from TRBV3-1 and TRBJ2-1; 10 nucleotides align to TRBD2. The junction had 6 bases not matched to a gene; V was cut back by 4 bases and J by 0 bases. Per germline, CDR1 LGHDT and CDR2 YNNKEL (reference sequence). The CDR3 length is 17 residues. CDR3 coding DNA: TGTGCCAGCAGCCCAGGACTAGCGGAGAGCTCCTACAATGAGCAGTTCTTC. Protein product: CASSPGLAESSYNEQFF.

This clonotype was counted many times. The J gene is TRBJ2-7, the V gene TRBV10-1; a weak D match, TRBD2 (5 bases). The CDR3 contains 13 residues. V lost 6 bases, J lost 4 bases, and 13 bases lay in between. Germline V gene lookup returns CDR1 WNHNN and CDR2 SYGVQD (reference sequence). The DNA of the CDR3 is TGCGCCAGCAGCGGGTTGCGGGCATACGAGCAGTACTTC. It codes for CASSGLRAYEQYF.

This clonotype came up a few times. This could be a read error, since a much larger clone is one nucleotide away. The J gene is TRBJ2-1, the V gene TRBV6-1; D remains unclear. Per germline, CDR1 MNHNS and CDR2 SASEGT. The CDR3 length is 11 residues. V lost 2 bases and J 6 bases, leaving 2 bases between the germline ends. The CDR3 here is CASSESNEQFF. The CDR3 nucleotides are TGTGCCAGCAGTGAAAGCAATGAGCAGTTCTTC.